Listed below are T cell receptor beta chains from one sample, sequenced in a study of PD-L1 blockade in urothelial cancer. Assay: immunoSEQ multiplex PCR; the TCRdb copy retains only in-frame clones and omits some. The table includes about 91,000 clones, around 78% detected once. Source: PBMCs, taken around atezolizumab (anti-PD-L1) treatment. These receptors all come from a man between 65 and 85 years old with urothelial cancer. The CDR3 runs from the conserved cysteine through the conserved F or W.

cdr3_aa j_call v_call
CASSQEQGQGNQPQHF TRBJ1-5 TRBV4-1
CASSLGGGNNSPLHF TRBJ1-6 TRBV7-9
CASSIQRESYEQYF TRBJ2-7 TRBV19
CASTFQGWRTGANVLTF TRBJ2-6 TRBV5-4
CASSSPGGLETQYF TRBJ2-5 TRBV11-2
CSSRAQETQYF TRBJ2-5 TRBV29-1
CASSEPTGGADNEQFF TRBJ2-1 TRBV11-2
CASSIVTGGNQPQHF TRBJ1-5 TRBV19
CASSLALGGETQYF TRBJ2-5 TRBV7-9
CASSLGATDTQYF TRBJ2-3 TRBV7-9
CASSFDRGTEQYF TRBJ2-7 TRBV7-9
CASSPRQAGANVLTF TRBJ2-6 TRBV6-6
CASSQDRASRSNRETQYF TRBJ2-5 TRBV4-3
CASSENAGTEAFF TRBJ1-1 TRBV6-1
CASSTGLGNNQPQHF TRBJ1-5 TRBV18
CASSRGGETNEKLFF TRBJ1-4 TRBV5-4
CASSQGVGDYGYTF TRBJ1-2 TRBV4-1
CASSLDPRGNEQFF TRBJ2-1 TRBV11-3
CASSLPGDRLFSGANVLTF TRBJ2-6 TRBV5-6
CASSLTHLAGNYEQYF TRBJ2-7 TRBV7-2
CASSAGQGKNEQFF TRBJ2-1 TRBV6-4
CASSIGGQTGSPLHF TRBJ1-6 TRBV19
CASSSSGGSSYEQYF TRBJ2-7 TRBV5-1
CASSDLGQGARETQYF TRBJ2-5 TRBV18
CASSLFSGNTIYF TRBJ1-3 TRBV2
CASSSGTGLRSYEQYF TRBJ2-7 TRBV2